Listed below are T cell receptor beta chains from one sample, sequenced in a study of T-cell memory formation after mild COVID-19. TCRdb ran MiXCR on the 5' RACE reads and lists one entry per CDR3 protein. In the table there are roughly 130,000 distinct CDR3 sequences, about 15% of which are singletons. Sequencing was done on a sample of PBMCs or a T cell subset sorted from them (not recorded which). These receptors all come from a man younger than 35 who had mild COVID-19 (a few samples of this study predate the infection). Cell type and time point are not known. Both conserved end residues are part of each CDR3. The D gene is left open where the match is weak. Where a row states a size, it is once, few, many or the class of an expanded clone; other rows omit it.

D	V	size	J	CDR3	DNA
-	TRBV24-1	few	TRBJ2-1	CATSDPPPRDHEQFF	TGTGCCACCAGTGATCCCCCCCCCAGGGACCATGAGCAGTTCTTC
-	TRBV7-9	-	TRBJ2-1	CASSLAARNEQFF	TGTGCCAGCAGCTTAGCGGCGAGGAATGAGCAGTTCTTC
TRBD2	TRBV6-5	-	TRBJ2-1	CASKNGGAPEQFF	TGTGCCAGCAAAAACGGGGGGGCCCCTGAGCAGTTCTTC
-	TRBV5-1	few	TRBJ2-3	CASSSEGATDTQYF	TGCGCCAGCAGCTCAGAGGGAGCCACAGATACGCAGTATTTT
-	TRBV3-1	-	TRBJ2-7	CASSLLGYEQYF	TGTGCCAGCAGCCTGCTGGGCTACGAGCAGTACTTC
-	TRBV5-1	-	TRBJ2-1	CASSLTAPSYNEQFF	TGCGCCAGCAGCTTGACAGCCCCCTCCTACAATGAGCAGTTCTTC
TRBD1	TRBV20-1	few	TRBJ2-4	CSATGTGKNIQYF	TGCAGTGCCACCGGGACAGGGAAAAACATTCAGTACTTC
TRBD2	TRBV10-1	once	TRBJ2-5	CASSPGLAGAGETQYF	TGCGCCAGCAGTCCCGGACTAGCGGGGGCCGGAGAGACCCAGTACTTC
TRBD2	TRBV5-1	once	TRBJ2-4	CASSPLGGALRNIQYF	TGCGCCAGCAGCCCCCTCGGGGGGGCGCTCCGAAACATTCAGTACTTC
-	TRBV7-2	many	TRBJ2-6	CASSLQGPSGANVLTF	TGTGCCAGCAGCTTACAGGGGCCCTCTGGGGCCAACGTCCTGACTTTC
-	TRBV20-1	few	TRBJ2-1	CSARLSGEQFF	TGCAGTGCTAGGCTAAGCGGTGAGCAGTTCTTC
-	TRBV6-2/TRBV6-3	-	TRBJ2-5	CASSYPLEGDQETQYF	TGTGCCAGCAGTTACCCCTTAGAAGGGGATCAAGAGACCCAGTACTTC
-	TRBV5-1	-	TRBJ2-7	CASSGEGANYEQYF	TGCGCCAGCAGCGGGGAAGGAGCAAACTACGAGCAGTACTTC
TRBD2	TRBV11-2	many	TRBJ2-3	CASSPGGTTDTQYF	TGTGCCAGCAGCCCCGGGGGGACCACAGATACGCAGTATTTT
-	TRBV6-5	-	TRBJ2-3	CASRGLVGVRDTQYF	TGTGCCAGCCGCGGTCTAGTAGGGGTTAGGGATACGCAGTATTTT
TRBD1	TRBV19	-	TRBJ1-2	CASTNGQGTGGYGYTF	TGTGCCAGTACAAACGGACAGGGGACGGGAGGTTATGGCTACACCTTC
TRBD2	TRBV6-5	-	TRBJ2-3	CASSLTSGGQGDTQYF	TGTGCCAGCAGTTTGACTAGCGGGGGCCAAGGAGATACGCAGTATTTT
TRBD1	TRBV14	-	TRBJ1-3	CASSQEIMRGHGNTIYF	TGTGCCAGCAGCCAAGAAATCATGAGGGGGCACGGAAACACCATATATTTT
TRBD2	TRBV18	-	TRBJ2-1	CASSPPSGEVYNEQFF	TGTGCCAGCTCACCACCCAGCGGGGAGGTATACAATGAGCAGTTCTTC
-	TRBV19	-	TRBJ1-5	CASSRQDNQPQHF	TGTGCCAGTAGTAGACAGGACAATCAGCCCCAGCATTTT
-	TRBV20-1	-	TRBJ1-3	CSANGPGNTIYF	TGCAGTGCTAACGGTCCTGGAAACACCATATATTTT
-	TRBV7-2	-	TRBJ1-6	CASSLEAGIISPLHF	TGTGCCAGCAGCTTAGAGGCAGGGATAATATCACCCCTCCACTTT
-	TRBV19	-	TRBJ2-5	CASSRFQETQYF	TGTGCCAGTAGCAGATTCCAAGAGACCCAGTACTTC
-	TRBV4-2	few	TRBJ2-5	CASSHDLGQGETQYF	TGTGCCAGCAGCCATGATTTGGGGCAGGGGGAGACCCAGTACTTC
-	TRBV7-2	-	TRBJ2-3	CASSYRAAGPMDTQYF	TGTGCCAGCAGCTATCGTGCCGCGGGTCCTATGGATACGCAGTATTTT
-	TRBV6-2/TRBV6-3	many	TRBJ2-1	CASSYRRNNNEQFF	TGTGCCAGCAGTTACAGACGGAATAACAATGAGCAGTTCTTC
-	TRBV20-1	-	TRBJ1-5	CSASYGGNQPQHF	TGCAGTGCTAGCTACGGAGGCAATCAGCCCCAGCATTTT
TRBD1	TRBV5-1	-	TRBJ2-5	CASRTGTGEETQYF	TGCGCCAGCAGGACCGGGACAGGGGAAGAGACCCAGTACTTC
-	TRBV7-2	many	TRBJ2-7	CASSPSTGLREQYF	TGTGCCAGCAGTCCTTCGACAGGTTTGCGCGAGCAGTACTTC
TRBD1	TRBV3-1	many	TRBJ1-1	CASSQWGQTTNTWAFF	TGTGCCAGCAGCCAGTGGGGACAGACAACCAACACTTGGGCTTTCTTT
-	TRBV6-5	many	TRBJ2-5	CASSYRSNRLGKTQYF	TGTGCCAGCAGTTACCGCTCCAATCGGCTGGGGAAGACCCAGTACTTC
-	TRBV7-2	-	TRBJ2-3	CASSLAPVNTQYF	TGTGCCAGCAGCTTAGCGCCAGTCAATACGCAGTATTTT